This T cell receptor beta chain was recovered during a study of T cells after yellow fever vaccination (dated by TCRdb to the late 2010s). About the investigation overall: The SMART-Seq v4 Ultra Low Input RNA kit was used to prepare libraries from fractions with low cell numbers. To follow T-cell clones before and after both primary and booster YFV17D yellow fever vaccination, bulk TCR alpha and beta repertoires underwent longitudinal sequencing. Two healthy male donors made up the cohort, one aged 18 to 29 years and the other aged 30 to 40 years. Blood was collected at multiple timepoints before and after primary and secondary immunization, and bulk PBMC replicates and cell subsets were isolated.

For this clonotype: Its binding antigen is unknown. No base-level quality is on record; no much larger clone is a single base apart.

Synthesis of TCR cDNA relied on 5'RACE template switching, a step that introduced a universal primer site along with unique molecular identifiers. Priming for cDNA synthesis came from both the TCR alpha and TCR beta constant segments. Libraries were amplified in two PCR steps, with sample barcodes and sequencing adapters added in the second step. Libraries were sequenced on Illumina HiSeq 2500 (2x100 bp) or NovaSeq (2x150 bp). The study's own analysis went as follows. Demultiplexing of reads and collapsing into UMI consensus sequences were performed with MIGEC, and V(D)J alignment was carried out with MiXCR. Using edgeR on replicate PBMC samples, clonotypes were called vaccine-responding if FDR was below 0.01 and the log2 fold change was above 5 up to day 15. CD4 or CD8 identity was assigned to each bulk clonotype according to whether the clonotype was present at higher abundance in the sequenced CD4 repertoire or the sequenced CD8 repertoire. Using fastp at Q25 and MiXCR, TCRdb reprocessed the public reads and kept productive beta chains. Here each entry gathers all rows of one CDR3 protein and keeps the most common genes and DNA. TCRdb's processing, not the study's, gives the V and J calls here. The sample yields hundreds of thousands of distinct CDR3 sequences; around an eighth were counted once. Of the sample, 14% to 15% is held by the ten largest clones.

The research as a whole found: Computational filtering was required because FACS-sorted repertoires could contain abundant contaminating clonotypes from the bulk population. After the booster, most of the clones that had expanded following primary vaccination were detected again (96% of CD4 and 80% to 90% of CD8), which suggests that memory was broadly maintained. Because only two donors were included in the study, the extent to which the findings can be generalized is limited. A small share of clonotypes occurred in both CD4 and CD8 compartments, likely arising from convergent recombination. The secondary T-cell response was weaker than the primary response but faster, peaking on day 5 instead of day 15.

This specimen's treatment or condition label, interpreted: live attenuated yellow fever vaccine strain. At each blood-draw timepoint, two biological replicates of bulk PBMCs were collected. A standard Ficoll-Paque protocol was used to isolate PBMCs from peripheral blood. TriZol was used to extract RNA from bulk PBMCs, from CD4 and CD8 fractions, and from dextramer-positive and dextramer-negative fractions. V drops 0 bases and J drops 5 bases, leaving 11 bases in between. CDR1 SGHRS and CDR2 YFSETQ were looked up in the germline V gene. The CDR3 covers 14 residues, taking in both the cysteine and the phenylalanine. Only the CDR3 DNA stays, 42 bases, in frame from base 1.

Sequences were derived from PBMCs, sampled on the day of the yellow fever booster vaccination. The receptor was isolated from a young man who received the YFV17D yellow fever vaccine. The chain is encoded by TRBV5-1 joined to TRBJ2-5; a confident D gene designation cannot be given. The DNA sequence is as follows: TGCGCCAGCAGCTTGGAAGGCGAGGCGGAGACCCAGTACTTC. The translation is CASSLEGEAETQYF.